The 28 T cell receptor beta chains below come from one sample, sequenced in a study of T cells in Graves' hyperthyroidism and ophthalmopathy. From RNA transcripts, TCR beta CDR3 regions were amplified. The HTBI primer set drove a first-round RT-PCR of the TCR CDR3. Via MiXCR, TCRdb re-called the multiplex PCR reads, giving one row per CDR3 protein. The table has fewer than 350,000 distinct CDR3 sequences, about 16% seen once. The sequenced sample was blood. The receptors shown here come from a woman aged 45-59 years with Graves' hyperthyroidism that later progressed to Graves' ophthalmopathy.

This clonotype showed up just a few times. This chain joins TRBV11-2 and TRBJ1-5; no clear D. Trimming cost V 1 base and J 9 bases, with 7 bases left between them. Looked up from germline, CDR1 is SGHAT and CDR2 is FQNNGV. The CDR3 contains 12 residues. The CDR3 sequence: CASSLGVGPQHF. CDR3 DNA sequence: TGTGCCAGCAGCTTAGGAGTCGGGCCCCAGCATTTT.

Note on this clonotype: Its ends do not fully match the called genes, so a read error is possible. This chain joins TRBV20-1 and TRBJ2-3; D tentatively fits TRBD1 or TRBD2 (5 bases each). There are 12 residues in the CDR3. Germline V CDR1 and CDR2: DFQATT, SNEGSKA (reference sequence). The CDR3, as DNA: TGCAGTGCCCTCGGGGCAGCAGATACGCGGTATTTT. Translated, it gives CSALGAADTRYF.

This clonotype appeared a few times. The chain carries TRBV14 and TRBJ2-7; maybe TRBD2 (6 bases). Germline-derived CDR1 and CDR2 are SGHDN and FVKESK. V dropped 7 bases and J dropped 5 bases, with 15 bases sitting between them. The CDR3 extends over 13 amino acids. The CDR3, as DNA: TGTGCCAGCAACGCGGCGGGGTGGAACGAGCAGTACTTC. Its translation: CASNAAGWNEQYF.

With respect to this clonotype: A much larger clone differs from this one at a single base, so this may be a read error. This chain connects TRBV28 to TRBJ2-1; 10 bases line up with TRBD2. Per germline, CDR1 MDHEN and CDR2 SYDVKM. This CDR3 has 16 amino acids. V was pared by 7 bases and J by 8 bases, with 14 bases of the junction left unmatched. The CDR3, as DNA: TGTGCCAGCACCCGAGCGGGAGGGCCGCGTAACGATGAGCAGTTCTTC. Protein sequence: CASTRAGGPRNDEQFF.

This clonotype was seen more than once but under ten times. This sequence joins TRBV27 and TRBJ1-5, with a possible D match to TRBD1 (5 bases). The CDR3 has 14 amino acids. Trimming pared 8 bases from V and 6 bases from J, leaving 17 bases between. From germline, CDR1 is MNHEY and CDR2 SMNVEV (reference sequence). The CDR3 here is CASSPPGVGQPQHF. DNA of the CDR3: TGTGCCAGCTCCCCCCCGGGGGTAGGTCAGCCCCAGCATTTT.

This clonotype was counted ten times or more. CDR3 protein: CASTSAGFGQPQHF. CDR3 DNA: TGTGCCAGCACCTCGGCGGGGTTCGGTCAGCCCCAGCATTTT. The chain is built from TRBV12-3 or TRBV12-4 and TRBJ1-5, with D unclear. This CDR3 has 14 residues. V was clipped by 7 bases and J by 6 bases, with 16 bases between them.

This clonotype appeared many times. CDR3 protein: CASSLEGGGPSPTTDTQYF. The CDR3 DNA follows: TGTGCCAGCAGCTTAGAAGGGGGGGGCCCATCCCCCACCACAGATACGCAGTATTTT. The gene calls are TRBV7-3 and TRBJ2-3; D possibly corresponds to TRBD2 (7 bases). Germline CDR1 reads SGHTA; CDR2 reads FQGTGA. CDR3 size: 19 residues. The ends were cut back, 2 bases at V and 2 bases at J, with 23 bases in the middle.

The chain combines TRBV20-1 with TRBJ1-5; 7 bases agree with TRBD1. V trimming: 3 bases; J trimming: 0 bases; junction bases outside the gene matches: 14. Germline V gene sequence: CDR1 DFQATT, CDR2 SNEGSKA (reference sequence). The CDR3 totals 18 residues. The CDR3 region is CSASSPGTETFSNQPQHF. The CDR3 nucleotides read TGCAGTGCTAGTAGTCCCGGGACAGAGACTTTTAGCAATCAGCCCCAGCATTTT.

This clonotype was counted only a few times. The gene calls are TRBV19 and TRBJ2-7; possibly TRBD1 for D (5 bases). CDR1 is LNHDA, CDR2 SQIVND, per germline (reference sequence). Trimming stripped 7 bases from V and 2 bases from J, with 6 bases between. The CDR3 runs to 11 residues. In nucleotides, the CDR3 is TGTGCCAGTACAGGGACCTACGAGCAGTACTTC. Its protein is CASTGTYEQYF.

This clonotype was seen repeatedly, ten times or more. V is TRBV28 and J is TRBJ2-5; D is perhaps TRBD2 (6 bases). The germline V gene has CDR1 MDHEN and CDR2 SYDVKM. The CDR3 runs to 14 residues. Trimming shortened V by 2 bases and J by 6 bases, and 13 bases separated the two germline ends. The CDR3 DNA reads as TGTGCCAGCAGTTTACTACGGGACTCCCAGACCCAGTACTTC. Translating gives CASSLLRDSQTQYF. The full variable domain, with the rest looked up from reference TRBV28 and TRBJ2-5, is DVKVTQSSRYLVKRTGEKVFLECVQDMDHENMFWYRQDPGLGLRLIYFSYDVKMKEKGDIPEGYSVSREKKERFSLILESASTNQTSMYLCASSLLRDSQTQYFGPGTRLLVL.

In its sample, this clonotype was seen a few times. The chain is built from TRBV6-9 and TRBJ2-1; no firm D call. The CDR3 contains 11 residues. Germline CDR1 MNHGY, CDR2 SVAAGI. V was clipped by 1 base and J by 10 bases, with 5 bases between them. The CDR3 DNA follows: TGTGCCAGCAGTTATTTGGGGGAGCAGTTCTTC. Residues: CASSYLGEQFF.

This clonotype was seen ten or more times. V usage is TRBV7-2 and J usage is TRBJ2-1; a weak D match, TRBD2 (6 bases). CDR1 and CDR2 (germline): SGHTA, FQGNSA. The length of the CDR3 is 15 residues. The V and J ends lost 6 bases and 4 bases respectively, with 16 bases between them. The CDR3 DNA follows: TGTGCCAGCAGATTCTGGGGGGAGCCTTACAATGAGCAGTTCTTC. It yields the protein CASRFWGEPYNEQFF.

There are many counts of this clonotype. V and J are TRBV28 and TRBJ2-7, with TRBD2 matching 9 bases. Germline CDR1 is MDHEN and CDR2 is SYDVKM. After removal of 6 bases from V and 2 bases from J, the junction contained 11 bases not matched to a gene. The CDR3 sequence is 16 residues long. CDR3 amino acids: CASSPNRAGGAYEQYF. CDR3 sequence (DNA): TGTGCCAGCAGCCCCAACCGGGCGGGAGGGGCCTACGAGCAGTACTTC. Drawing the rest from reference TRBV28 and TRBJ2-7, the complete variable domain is DVKVTQSSRYLVKRTGEKVFLECVQDMDHENMFWYRQDPGLGLRLIYFSYDVKMKEKGDIPEGYSVSREKKERFSLILESASTNQTSMYLCASSPNRAGGAYEQYFGPGTRLTVT.

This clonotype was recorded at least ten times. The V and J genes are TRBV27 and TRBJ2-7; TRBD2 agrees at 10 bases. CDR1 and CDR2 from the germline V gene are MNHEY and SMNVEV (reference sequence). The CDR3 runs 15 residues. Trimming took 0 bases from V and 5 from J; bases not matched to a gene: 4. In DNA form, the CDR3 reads TGTGCCAGCAGTTTATCGAGCGGGAGGGTCCACGAGCAGTACTTC. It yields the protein CASSLSSGRVHEQYF.

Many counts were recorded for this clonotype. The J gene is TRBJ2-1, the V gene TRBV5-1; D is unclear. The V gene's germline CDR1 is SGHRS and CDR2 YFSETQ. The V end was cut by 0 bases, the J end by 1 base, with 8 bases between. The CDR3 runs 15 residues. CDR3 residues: CASSLEWGSYNEQFF. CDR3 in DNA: TGCGCCAGCAGCTTGGAGTGGGGTTCCTACAATGAGCAGTTCTTC.

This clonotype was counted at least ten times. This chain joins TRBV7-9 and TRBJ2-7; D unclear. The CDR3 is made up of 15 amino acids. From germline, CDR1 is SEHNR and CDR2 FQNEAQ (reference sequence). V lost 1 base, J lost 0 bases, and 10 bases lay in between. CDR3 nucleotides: TGTGCCAGCAGCTTAGTGGCGGAAAGCTCCTACGAGCAGTACTTC. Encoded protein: CASSLVAESSYEQYF.

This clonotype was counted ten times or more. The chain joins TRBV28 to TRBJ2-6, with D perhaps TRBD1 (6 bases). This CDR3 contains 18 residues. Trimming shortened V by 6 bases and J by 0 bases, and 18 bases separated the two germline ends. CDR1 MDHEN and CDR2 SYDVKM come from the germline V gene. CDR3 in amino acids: CASSPQGIPLSGANVLTF. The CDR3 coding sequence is TGTGCCAGCAGCCCACAGGGAATCCCCCTCTCTGGGGCCAACGTCCTGACTTTC.

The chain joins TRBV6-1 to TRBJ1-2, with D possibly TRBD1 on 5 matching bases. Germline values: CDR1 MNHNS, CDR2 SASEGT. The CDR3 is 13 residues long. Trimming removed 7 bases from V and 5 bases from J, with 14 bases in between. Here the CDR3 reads CASTRDGLYGYTF. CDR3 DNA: TGTGCCAGCACCAGGGACGGACTTTATGGCTACACCTTC.

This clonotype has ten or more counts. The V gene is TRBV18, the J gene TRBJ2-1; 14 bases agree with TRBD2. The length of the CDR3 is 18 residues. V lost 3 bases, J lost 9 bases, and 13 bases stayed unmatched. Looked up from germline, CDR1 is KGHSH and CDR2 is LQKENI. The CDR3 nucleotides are TGTGCCAGCTCACCTCAAGCCCCGACTAGCGGGAGGGCCGGTGAGCAGTTCTTC. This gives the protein CASSPQAPTSGRAGEQFF.

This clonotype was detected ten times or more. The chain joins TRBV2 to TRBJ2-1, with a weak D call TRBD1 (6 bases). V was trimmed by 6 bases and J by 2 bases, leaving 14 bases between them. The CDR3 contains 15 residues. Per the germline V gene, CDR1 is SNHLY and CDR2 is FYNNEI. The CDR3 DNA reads TGTGCCAGCAGGAAAGGGGGTATAACCTACAATGAGCAGTTCTTC. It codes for CASRKGGITYNEQFF.

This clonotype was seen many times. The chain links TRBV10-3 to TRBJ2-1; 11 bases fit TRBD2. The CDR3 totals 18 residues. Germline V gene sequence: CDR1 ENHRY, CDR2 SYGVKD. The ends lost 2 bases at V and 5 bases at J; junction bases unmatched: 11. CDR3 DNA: TGTGCCATCAGTGAGAGGGTTAGCGGGAGGGGAAGGAACAATGAGCAGTTCTTC. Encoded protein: CAISERVSGRGRNNEQFF.

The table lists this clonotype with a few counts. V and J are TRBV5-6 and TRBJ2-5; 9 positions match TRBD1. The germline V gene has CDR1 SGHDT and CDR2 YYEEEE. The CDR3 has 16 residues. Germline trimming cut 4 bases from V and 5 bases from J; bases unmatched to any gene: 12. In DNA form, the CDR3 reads TGTGCCAGCAGCGCACTTGGGACAGGGACTTTGGAGACCCAGTACTTC. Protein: CASSALGTGTLETQYF.

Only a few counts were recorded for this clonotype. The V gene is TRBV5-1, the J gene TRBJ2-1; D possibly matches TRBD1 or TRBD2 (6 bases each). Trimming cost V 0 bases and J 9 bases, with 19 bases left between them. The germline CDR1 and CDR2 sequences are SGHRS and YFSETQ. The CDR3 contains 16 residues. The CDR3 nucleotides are TGCGCCAGCAGCTTGGGGGGGGCAGGGGCCTGGGTTGAGCAGTTCTTC. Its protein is CASSLGGAGAWVEQFF.

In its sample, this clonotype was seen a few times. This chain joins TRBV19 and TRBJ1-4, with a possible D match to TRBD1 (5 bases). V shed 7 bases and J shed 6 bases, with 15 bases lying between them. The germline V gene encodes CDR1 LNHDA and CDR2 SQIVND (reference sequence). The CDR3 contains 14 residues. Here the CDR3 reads CASTIGRGDEKLFF. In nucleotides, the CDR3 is TGTGCCAGTACTATTGGCAGAGGGGATGAAAAACTGTTTTTT. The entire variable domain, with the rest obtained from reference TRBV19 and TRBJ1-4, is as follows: DGGITQSPKYLFRKEGQNVTLSCEQNLNHDAMYWYRQDPGQGLRLIYYSQIVNDFQKGDIAEGYSVSREKKESFPLTVTSAQKNPTAFYLCASTIGRGDEKLFFGSGTQLSVL.

The CDR3 DNA reads as TGTGCCAGCAGTATCGGGACTAGCGGGAGTTTGGTAGGGCAGTTCTTC. It encodes CASSIGTSGSLVGQFF. V usage is TRBV12-3 or TRBV12-4 and J usage is TRBJ2-1, with 14 bases lining up with TRBD2. With V trimmed by 5 bases and J by 12 bases, 12 bases remained unmatched. The length of the CDR3 is 16 residues.

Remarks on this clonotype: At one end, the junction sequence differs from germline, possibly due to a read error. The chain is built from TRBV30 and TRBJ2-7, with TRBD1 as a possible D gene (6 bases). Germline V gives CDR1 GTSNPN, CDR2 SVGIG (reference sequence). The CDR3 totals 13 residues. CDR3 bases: TGTGTCTGGGGGACCCGAGGGGGCTACGAGCAGTACTTC. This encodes CVWGTRGGYEQYF.

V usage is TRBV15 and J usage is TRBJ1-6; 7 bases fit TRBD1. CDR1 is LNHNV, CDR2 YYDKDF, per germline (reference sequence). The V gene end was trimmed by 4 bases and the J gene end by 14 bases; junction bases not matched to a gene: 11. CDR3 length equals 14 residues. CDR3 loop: CATSTQRTGGTLHF. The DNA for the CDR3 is TGTGCCACCAGCACCCAAAGGACAGGCGGCACCCTCCACTTT. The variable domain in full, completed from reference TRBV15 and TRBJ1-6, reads DAMVIQNPRYQVTQFGKPVTLSCSQTLNHNVMYWYQQKSSQAPKLLFHYYDKDFNNEADTPDNFQSRRPNTSFCFLDIRSPGLGDTAMYLCATSTQRTGGTLHFGNGTRLTVT.

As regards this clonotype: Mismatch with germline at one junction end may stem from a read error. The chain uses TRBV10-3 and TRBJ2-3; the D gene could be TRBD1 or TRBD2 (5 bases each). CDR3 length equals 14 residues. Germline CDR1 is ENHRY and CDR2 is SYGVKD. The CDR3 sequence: CAINEGRARDTQYF. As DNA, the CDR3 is TGTGCCATCAATGAGGGCAGGGCCAGAGATACGCAGTATTTT.